This entry concerns a single T cell receptor (beta chain). Its antigen is currently unknown. In germline, CDR1 is MGHRA, CDR2 YSYEKL. The CDR3 is 15 residues long. V lost 4 bases, J lost 2 bases, and 5 bases stayed unmatched. Lesional scalp punch biopsies and peripheral blood came from alopecia areata patients. TCR sequencing used cDNA made by reverse transcription of extracted RNA. Libraries were prepared by immunoSEQ multiplex PCR; TCRdb keeps only in-frame clonotypes and omits some of them. The sample records approximately 180,000 clones, 50% to 75% being singletons. This specimen comes from a study of CD8+ T cells in alopecia areata. Overall study results and limits: Sharing of TCR sequences between patients (possibly for HLA-related reasons) was less clear than in mice. Among the cells sequenced in scalp samples are also the resident alphabeta T cells of normal skin.

V gene TRBV4-1 combines with J gene TRBJ1-5; TRBD1 matches at 7 bases. This specimen consisted of CD4+ T cells sorted from blood, obtained at week 0. This clonotype was sampled from a human donor with alopecia areata. The DNA of the CDR3 is TGCGCCAGCAGCCCTCAGGGGGGCGGCAATCAGCCCCAGCATTTT. Translating it yields CASSPQGGGNQPQHF.